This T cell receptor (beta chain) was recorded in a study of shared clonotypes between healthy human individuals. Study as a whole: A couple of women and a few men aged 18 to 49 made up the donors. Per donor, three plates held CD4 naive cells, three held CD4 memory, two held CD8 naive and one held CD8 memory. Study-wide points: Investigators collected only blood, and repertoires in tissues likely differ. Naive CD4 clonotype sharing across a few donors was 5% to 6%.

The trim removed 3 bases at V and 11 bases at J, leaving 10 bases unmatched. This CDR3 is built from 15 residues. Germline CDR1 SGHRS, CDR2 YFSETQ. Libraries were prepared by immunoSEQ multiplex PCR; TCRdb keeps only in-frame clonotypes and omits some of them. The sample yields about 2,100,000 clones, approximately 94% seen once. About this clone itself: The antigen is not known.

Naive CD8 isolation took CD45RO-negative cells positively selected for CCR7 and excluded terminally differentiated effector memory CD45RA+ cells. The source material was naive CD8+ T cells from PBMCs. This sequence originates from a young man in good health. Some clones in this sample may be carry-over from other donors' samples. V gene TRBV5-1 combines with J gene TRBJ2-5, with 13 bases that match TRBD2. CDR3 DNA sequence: TGCGCCAGCAGCTCGGGGACTAGCGGGGTTATTGAGCAGTACTTC. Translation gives CASSSGTSGVIEQYF.